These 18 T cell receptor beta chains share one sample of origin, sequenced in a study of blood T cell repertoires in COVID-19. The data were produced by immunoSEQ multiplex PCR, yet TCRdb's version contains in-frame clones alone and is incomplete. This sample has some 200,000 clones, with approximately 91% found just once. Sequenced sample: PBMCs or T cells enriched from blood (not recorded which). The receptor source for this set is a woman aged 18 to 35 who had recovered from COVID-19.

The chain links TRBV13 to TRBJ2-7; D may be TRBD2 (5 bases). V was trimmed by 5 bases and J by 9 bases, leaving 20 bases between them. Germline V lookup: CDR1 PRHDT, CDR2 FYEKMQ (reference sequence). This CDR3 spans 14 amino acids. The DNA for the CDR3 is TGTGCCAGCAGCGCACTAGTTCCTACTACGGGGCAGTACTTC. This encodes CASSALVPTTGQYF.

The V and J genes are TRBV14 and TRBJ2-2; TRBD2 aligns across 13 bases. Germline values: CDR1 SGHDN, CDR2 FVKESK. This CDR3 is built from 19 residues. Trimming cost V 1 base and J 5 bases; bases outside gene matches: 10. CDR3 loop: CASSQGFTSGRASTGELFF. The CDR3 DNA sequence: TGTGCCAGCAGCCAAGGTTTTACTAGCGGGAGGGCCTCTACCGGGGAGCTGTTTTTT.

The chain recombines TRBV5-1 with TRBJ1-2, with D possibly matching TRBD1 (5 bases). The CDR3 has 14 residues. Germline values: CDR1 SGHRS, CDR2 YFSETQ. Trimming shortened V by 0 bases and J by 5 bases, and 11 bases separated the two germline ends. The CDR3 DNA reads TGCGCCAGCAGCTTGGGGGCGCAGGGATATGGCTACACCTTC. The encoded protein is CASSLGAQGYGYTF.

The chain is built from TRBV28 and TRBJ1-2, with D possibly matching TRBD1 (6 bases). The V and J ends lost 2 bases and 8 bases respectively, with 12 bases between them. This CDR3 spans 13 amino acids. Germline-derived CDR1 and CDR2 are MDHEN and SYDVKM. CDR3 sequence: CASSLHRVRGYTF. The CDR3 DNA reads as TGTGCCAGCAGTTTACACAGGGTTAGGGGCTACACCTTC.

CDR3 sequence reads: CASSSLQGDTQYF. CDR3 coding DNA: TGTGCCAGCAGTTCCTTACAGGGTGATACGCAGTATTTT. The chain is built from TRBV6-6 and TRBJ2-3, with D possibly being TRBD1 (6 bases). The V gene lost 4 bases and the J gene lost 6 bases, with 11 bases spanning the gap. Per germline, CDR1 MNHNY and CDR2 SVGAGI (reference sequence). This CDR3 has 13 amino acids.

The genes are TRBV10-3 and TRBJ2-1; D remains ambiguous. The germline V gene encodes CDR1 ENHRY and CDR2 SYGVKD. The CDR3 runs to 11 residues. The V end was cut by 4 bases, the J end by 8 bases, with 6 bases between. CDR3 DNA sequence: TGTGCCATCAGTGCAGAGGATGAGCAGTTCTTC. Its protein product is CAISAEDEQFF.

In DNA, the CDR3 is TGTGCCAGCAGCCGCGGGAGTGAGCAGTTCTTC. Translated: CASSRGSEQFF. The V call is TRBV13, the J call TRBJ2-1; 7 nucleotides line up with TRBD2. The germline V gene has CDR1 PRHDT and CDR2 FYEKMQ (reference sequence). V lost 5 bases and J lost 9; bases outside the gene matches: 1. This CDR3 has 11 residues.

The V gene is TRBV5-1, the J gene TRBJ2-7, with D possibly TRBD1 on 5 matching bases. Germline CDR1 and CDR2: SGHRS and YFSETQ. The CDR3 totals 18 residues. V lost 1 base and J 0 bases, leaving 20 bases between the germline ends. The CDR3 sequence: CASSLWGSDNSRSYEQYF. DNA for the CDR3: TGCGCCAGCAGCTTGTGGGGCAGCGATAACTCCCGCTCCTACGAGCAGTACTTC.

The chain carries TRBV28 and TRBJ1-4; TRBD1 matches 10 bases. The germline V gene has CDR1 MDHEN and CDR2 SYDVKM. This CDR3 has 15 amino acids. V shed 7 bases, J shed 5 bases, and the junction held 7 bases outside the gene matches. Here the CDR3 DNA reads TGTGCCAGCACCCGACAGGGGGCTGGGAATGAAAAACTGTTTTTT. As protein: CASTRQGAGNEKLFF. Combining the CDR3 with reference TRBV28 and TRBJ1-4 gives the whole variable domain DVKVTQSSRYLVKRTGEKVFLECVQDMDHENMFWYRQDPGLGLRLIYFSYDVKMKEKGDIPEGYSVSREKKERFSLILESASTNQTSMYLCASTRQGAGNEKLFFGSGTQLSVL.

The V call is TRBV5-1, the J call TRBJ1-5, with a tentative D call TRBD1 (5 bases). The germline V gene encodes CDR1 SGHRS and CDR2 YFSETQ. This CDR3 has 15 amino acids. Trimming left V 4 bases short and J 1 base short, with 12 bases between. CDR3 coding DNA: TGCGCCAGCAGCCTTTATGGACAAAGCAATCAGCCCCAGCATTTT. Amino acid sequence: CASSLYGQSNQPQHF. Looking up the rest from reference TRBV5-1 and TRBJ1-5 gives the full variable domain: KAGVTQTPRYLIKTRGQQVTLSCSPISGHRSVSWYQQTPGQGLQFLFEYFSETQRNKGNFPGRFSGRQFSNSRSEMNVSTLELGDSALYLCASSLYGQSNQPQHFGDGTRLSIL.

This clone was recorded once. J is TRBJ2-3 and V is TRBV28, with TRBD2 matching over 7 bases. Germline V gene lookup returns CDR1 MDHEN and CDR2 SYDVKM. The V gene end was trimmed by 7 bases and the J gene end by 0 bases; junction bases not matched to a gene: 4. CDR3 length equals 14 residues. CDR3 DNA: TGTGCCAGCACGGGGGGACCTAGCACAGATACGCAGTATTTT. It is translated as CASTGGPSTDTQYF.

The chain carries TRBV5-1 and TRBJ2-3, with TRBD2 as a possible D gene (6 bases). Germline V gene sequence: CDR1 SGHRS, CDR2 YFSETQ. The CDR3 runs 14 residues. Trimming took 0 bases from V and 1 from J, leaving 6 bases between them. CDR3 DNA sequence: TGCGCCAGCAGCTTGGTAGCGGGCACAGATACGCAGTATTTT. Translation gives CASSLVAGTDTQYF.

CDR3 DNA: TGTGCTAGTGGTTTGGCCGCTCTTGGGACAGACACCGACTATGGCTACACCTTC. It yields the protein CASGLAALGTDTDYGYTF. V is TRBV12-5 and J is TRBJ1-2; 7 nucleotides match TRBD1. This CDR3 comprises 18 residues. V lost 1 base, J lost 3 bases, and 14 bases stayed unmatched. Germline CDR1 and CDR2: LGHNT and FRNRAP.

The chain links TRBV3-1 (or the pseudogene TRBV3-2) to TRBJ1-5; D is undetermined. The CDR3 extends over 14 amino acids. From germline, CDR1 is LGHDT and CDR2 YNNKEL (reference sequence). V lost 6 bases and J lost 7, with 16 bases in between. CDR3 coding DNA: TGTGCCAGCAGTCCCGCGGGGTCCGGGCAGCCCCAGCATTTT. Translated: CASSPAGSGQPQHF.

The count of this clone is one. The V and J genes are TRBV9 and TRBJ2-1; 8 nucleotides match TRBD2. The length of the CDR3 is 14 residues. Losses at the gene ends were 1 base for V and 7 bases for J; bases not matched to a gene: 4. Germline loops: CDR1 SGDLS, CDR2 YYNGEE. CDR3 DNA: TGTGCCAGCAGCGTATTCGTAGCGGGAAATGAGCAGTTCTTC. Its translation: CASSVFVAGNEQFF.

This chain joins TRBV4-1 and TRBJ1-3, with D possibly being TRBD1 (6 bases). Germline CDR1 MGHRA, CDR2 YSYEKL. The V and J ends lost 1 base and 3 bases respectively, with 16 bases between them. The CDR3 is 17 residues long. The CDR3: CASSQGPQGIRGNTIYF. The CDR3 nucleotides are TGCGCCAGCAGCCAAGGACCCCAGGGGATACGTGGAAACACCATATATTTT.

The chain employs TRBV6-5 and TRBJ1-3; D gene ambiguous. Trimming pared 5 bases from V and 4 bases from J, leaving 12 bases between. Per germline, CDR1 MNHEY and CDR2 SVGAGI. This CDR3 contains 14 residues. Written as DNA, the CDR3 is TGTGCCAGCAGTACCCTGTGGCAGGGAAACACCATATATTTT. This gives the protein CASSTLWQGNTIYF.

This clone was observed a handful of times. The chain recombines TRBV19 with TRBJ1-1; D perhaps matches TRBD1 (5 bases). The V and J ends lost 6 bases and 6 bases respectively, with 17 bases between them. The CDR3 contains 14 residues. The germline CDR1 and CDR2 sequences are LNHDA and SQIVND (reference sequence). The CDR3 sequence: CASSPLQALAEAFF. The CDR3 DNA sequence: TGTGCCAGTAGCCCTCTACAGGCTCTCGCTGAAGCTTTCTTT.